The sequence of this TCR beta chain was determined in a study of shared clonotypes between healthy human individuals. Method: immunoSEQ multiplex PCR; TCRdb's copy keeps in-frame clones and lacks some. The sample records a few million clones, approximately 90% being singletons. The germline gives CDR1 SGHVS, CDR2 FQNEAQ. This CDR3 contains 15 residues. V shed 5 bases and J 5 bases; nucleotides not matched to a gene: 11. The sequence was obtained from a man younger than 35 in good health. Sample: naive CD4+ T cells sorted from blood. Subset: CD45RA+ positively selected. The J gene is TRBJ2-7, the V gene TRBV7-8; 8 nucleotides agree with TRBD2. The CDR3 reads CASSRTAGAFHEQYF. DNA of the CDR3: TGTGCCAGCAGCCGGACAGCGGGAGCGTTCCACGAGCAGTACTTC.